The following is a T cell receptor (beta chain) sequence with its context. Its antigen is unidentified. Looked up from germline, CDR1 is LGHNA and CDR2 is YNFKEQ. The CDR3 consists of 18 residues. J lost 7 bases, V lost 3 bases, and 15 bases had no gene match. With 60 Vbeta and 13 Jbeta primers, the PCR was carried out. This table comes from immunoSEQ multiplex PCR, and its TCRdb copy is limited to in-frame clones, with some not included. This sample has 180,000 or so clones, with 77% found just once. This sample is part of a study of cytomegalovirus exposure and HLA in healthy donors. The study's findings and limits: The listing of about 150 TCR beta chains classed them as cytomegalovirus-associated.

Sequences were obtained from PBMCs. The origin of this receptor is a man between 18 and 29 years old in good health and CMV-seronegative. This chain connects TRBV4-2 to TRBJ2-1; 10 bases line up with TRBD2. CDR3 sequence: CASSHPQRGGRRENEQFF. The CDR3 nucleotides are TGTGCCAGCAGCCACCCCCAGCGGGGGGGCCGGAGGGAAAATGAGCAGTTCTTC.